Listed here is a single T cell receptor (beta chain). This sample was taken from a study of low-dose radiotherapy and immunotherapy resistance in tumors. Study background: Fractions of 1 Gy went to Cohort 2 every two weeks, for 13 Gy over 26 weeks. At a dose of 200 mg/m2, intravenous cyclophosphamide was given every two weeks, one day before radiation and immunotherapy.

The CDR3 covers 16 residues. Germline V gene data show CDR1 as MDHEN and CDR2 as SYDVKM. Trimming removed 5 bases from V and 3 bases from J, with 19 bases in between. Covering alpha and beta chains, TRAV- and TRBV-specific primers were used for the first-strand cDNA. Over approximately 19 PCR cycles, TCRs were amplified from a constant-region primer and V-primer adapter. TCRdb called the reads again in MiXCR, with one record for every CDR3 protein. The sample comprises about 7,300 distinct CDR3 sequences, roughly 62% of which are singletons, and around 8.7% rests with the top ten. The rearrangement joins TRBV28 to TRBJ1-2; a weak D match, TRBD1 (6 bases). This clonotype was obtained from a human donor with advanced metastatic prostate, ovarian, gallbladder or colorectal cancer (not recorded which). This table probably holds off-target reads from a library built for another chain. CDR3 protein: CASSRPGQSNDYGYTF. The CDR3 DNA sequence: TGTGCCAGCAGTCGCCCGGGACAATCCAACGACTATGGCTACACCTTC.